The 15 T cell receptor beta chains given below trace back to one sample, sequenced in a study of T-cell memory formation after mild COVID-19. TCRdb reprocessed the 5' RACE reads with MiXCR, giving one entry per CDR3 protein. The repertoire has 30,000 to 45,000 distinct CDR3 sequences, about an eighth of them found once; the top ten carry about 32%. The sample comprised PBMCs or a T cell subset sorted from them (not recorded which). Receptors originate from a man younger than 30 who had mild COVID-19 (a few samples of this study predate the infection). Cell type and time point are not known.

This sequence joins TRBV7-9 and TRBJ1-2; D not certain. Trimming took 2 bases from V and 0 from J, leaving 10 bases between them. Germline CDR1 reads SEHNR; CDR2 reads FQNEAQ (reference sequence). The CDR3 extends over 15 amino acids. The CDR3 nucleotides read TGTGCCAGCAGCTTAACCAGTCAAGCTAACTATGGCTACACCTTC. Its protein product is CASSLTSQANYGYTF.

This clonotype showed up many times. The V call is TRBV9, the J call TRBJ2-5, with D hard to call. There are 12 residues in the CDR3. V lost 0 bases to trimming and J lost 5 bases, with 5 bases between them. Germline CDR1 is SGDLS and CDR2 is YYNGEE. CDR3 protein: CASSVADETQYF. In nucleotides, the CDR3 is TGTGCCAGCAGCGTAGCTGACGAGACCCAGTACTTC.

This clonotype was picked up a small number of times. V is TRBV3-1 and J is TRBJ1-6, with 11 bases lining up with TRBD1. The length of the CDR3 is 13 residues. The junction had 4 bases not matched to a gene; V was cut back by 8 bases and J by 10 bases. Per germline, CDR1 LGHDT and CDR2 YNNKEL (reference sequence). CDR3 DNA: TGTGCCAGCCAGGGACAGGGGGAATCACCCCTCCACTTT. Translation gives CASQGQGESPLHF.

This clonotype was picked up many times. In DNA, the CDR3 is TGCAGTGCTAAAGAGGGAACCGGCACAGATACGCAGTATTTT. This gives the protein CSAKEGTGTDTQYF. The chain joins TRBV20-1 to TRBJ2-3; D perhaps matches TRBD2 (5 bases). Germline CDR1 is DFQATT and CDR2 is SNEGSKA (reference sequence). This CDR3 spans 14 amino acids. V was cut by 4 bases and J by 1 base, with 12 bases left in between.

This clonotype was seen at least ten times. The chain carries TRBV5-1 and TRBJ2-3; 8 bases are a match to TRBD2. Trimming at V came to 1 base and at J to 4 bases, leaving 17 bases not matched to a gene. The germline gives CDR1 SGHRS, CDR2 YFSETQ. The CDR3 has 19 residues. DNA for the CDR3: TGCGCCAGCAGCTTGAACTGGAGATCGGAGGCGGGGGGCCCAGATACGCAGTATTTT. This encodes CASSLNWRSEAGGPDTQYF.

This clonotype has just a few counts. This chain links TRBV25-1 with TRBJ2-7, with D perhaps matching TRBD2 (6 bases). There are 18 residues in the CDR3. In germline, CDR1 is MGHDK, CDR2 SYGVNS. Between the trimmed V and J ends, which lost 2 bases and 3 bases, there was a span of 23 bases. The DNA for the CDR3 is TGTGCCAGCAGTGAAGGTAGCGAGGGACTCACTAAATTCTACGAGCAGTACTTC. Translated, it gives CASSEGSEGLTKFYEQYF.

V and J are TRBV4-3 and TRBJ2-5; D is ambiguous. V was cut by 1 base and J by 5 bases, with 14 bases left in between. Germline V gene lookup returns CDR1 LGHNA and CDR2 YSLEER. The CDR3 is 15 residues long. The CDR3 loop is CASSQVVWFGETQYF. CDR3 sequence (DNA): TGCGCCAGCAGCCAAGTCGTATGGTTCGGGGAGACCCAGTACTTC.

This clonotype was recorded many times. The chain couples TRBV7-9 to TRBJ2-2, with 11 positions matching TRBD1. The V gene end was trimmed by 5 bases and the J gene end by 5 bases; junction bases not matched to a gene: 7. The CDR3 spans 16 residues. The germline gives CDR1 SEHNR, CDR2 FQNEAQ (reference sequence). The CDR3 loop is CASSPFRDRGTGELFF. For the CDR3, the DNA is TGTGCCAGCAGCCCCTTCCGGGACAGGGGGACCGGGGAGCTGTTTTTT.

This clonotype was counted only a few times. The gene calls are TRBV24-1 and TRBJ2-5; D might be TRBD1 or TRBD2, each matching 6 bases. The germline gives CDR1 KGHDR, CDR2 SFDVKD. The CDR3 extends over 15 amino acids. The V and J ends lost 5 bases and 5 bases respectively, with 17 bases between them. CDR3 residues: CATSGWSGGRETQYF. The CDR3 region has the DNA TGTGCCACCAGTGGTTGGTCCGGGGGCAGGGAGACCCAGTACTTC.

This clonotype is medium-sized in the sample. CDR3 bases: TGTGCCAGCAGCAACAGGGGCACAGATACGCAGTATTTT. Translating gives CASSNRGTDTQYF. The chain links TRBV6-4 to TRBJ2-3; D is possibly TRBD1 (6 bases). Germline V lookup: CDR1 MRHNA, CDR2 SNTAGT. The CDR3 has 13 amino acids. The V end was cut by 6 bases, the J end by 1 base, with 8 bases between.

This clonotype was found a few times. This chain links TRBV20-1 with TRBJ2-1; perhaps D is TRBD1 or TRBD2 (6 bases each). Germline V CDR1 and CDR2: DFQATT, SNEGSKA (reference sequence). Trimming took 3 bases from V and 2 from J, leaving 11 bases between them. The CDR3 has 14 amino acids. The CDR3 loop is CSASGRGPYNEQFF. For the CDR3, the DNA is TGCAGTGCTAGTGGTCGGGGGCCCTACAATGAGCAGTTCTTC.

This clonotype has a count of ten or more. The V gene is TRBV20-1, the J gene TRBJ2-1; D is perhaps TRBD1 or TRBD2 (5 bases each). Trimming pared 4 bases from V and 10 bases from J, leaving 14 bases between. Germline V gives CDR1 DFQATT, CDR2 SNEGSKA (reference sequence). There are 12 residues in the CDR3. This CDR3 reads CSATLGRDEQFF. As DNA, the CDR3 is TGCAGTGCTACCCTAGGAAGGGACGAGCAGTTCTTC.

The CDR3 DNA follows: TGTGCCAGCAGTTCCAACCAGGACTACTATGGCTACACCTTC. Translation: CASSSNQDYYGYTF. The V gene is TRBV27, the J gene TRBJ1-2; D call uncertain. The CDR3 length is 14 residues. Looked up from germline, CDR1 is MNHEY and CDR2 is SMNVEV (reference sequence). V was pared by 4 bases and J by 3 bases, with 12 bases between.

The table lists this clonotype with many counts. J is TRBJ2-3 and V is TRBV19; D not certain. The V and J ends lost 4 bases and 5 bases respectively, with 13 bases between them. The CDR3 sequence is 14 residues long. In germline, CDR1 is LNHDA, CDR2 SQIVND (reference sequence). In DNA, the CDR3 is TGTGCCAGTAGTACCCTACCCGGACGAGATACGCAGTATTTT. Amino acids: CASSTLPGRDTQYF.

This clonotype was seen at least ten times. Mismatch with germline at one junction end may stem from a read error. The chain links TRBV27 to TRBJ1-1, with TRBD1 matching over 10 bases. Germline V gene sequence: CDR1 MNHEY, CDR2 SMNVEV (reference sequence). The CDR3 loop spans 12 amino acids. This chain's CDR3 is CASSPRDRGLIF. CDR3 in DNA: TGTGCCAGCAGTCCCAGGGACAGGGGCCTGATCTTT.